Each of the 10 T cell receptor beta chains below was sequenced from the same sample in a study of identical twins. Each CDR3 protein gets one entry after TCRdb re-called the 5' RACE reads with MiXCR. The profile shows around 1.7 million distinct CDR3 sequences, around 29% of them singletons. The sample consisted of cord blood. The receptors shown here come from a newborn girl in good health.

This clonotype has a handful of counts. This sequence joins TRBV4-1 and TRBJ2-7, with TRBD2 matching over 14 bases. Germline V CDR1 and CDR2: MGHRA, YSYEKL. Trimming cost V 1 base and J 4 bases; bases outside gene matches: 15. CDR3 length equals 20 residues. The CDR3 reads CASSQGILLSGTSGSYEQYF. The CDR3 region has the DNA TGCGCCAGCAGCCAAGGGATCCTATTATCCGGGACTAGCGGGAGTTACGAGCAGTACTTC.

This clonotype has at least ten counts. The chain employs TRBV29-1 and TRBJ2-5, with TRBD1 as a possible D gene (5 bases). Germline assignment: CDR1 SQVTM and CDR2 ANQGSEA. CDR3 length equals 14 residues. The CDR3 is CSLASTAYQETQYF. The CDR3 DNA follows: TGCAGTCTTGCATCGACAGCCTACCAAGAGACCCAGTACTTC.

V and J are TRBV10-3 and TRBJ1-2, with D possibly TRBD1 on 5 matching bases. Germline V gene sequence: CDR1 ENHRY, CDR2 SYGVKD. V was trimmed by 10 bases and J by 0 bases, leaving 15 bases between them. The CDR3 covers 14 residues. The CDR3, as DNA: TGTGCCACCGGCGACCTGACAGCTAACTATGGCTACACCTTC. Translating gives CATGDLTANYGYTF.

The genes are TRBV5-1 and TRBJ2-5; 7 nucleotides align to TRBD2. Per the germline V gene, CDR1 is SGHRS and CDR2 is YFSETQ. V was pared by 5 bases and J by 5 bases, with 15 bases of the junction left unmatched. CDR3 size: 16 residues. For the CDR3, the DNA is TGCGCCAGCAGATTCGTAGCGGGTTACCGGGCGGAGACCCAGTACTTC. Translated: CASRFVAGYRAETQYF.

This clonotype turned up a few times. V gene TRBV18 combines with J gene TRBJ1-4; TRBD1 agrees at 8 bases. V dropped 6 bases and J dropped 6; count of bases not matched to a gene: 12. The V gene's germline CDR1 is KGHSH and CDR2 LQKENI. The length of the CDR3 is 16 residues. The CDR3 DNA is TGTGCCAGCTCCCGAAGAATCAGGGGGCAGGATGAAAAACTGTTTTTT. Residues: CASSRRIRGQDEKLFF.

In DNA, the CDR3 is TGTGCCAGCAGCTTAGCGCCGGGACAGGGGTTTGGGTCTAGCAATCAGCCCCAGCATTTT. This sequence encodes CASSLAPGQGFGSSNQPQHF. The chain links TRBV7-8 to TRBJ1-5; TRBD1 agrees at 10 bases. The V segment lost 0 bases and the J segment 0 bases; nucleotides outside the gene matches: 11. Germline CDR1 reads SGHVS; CDR2 reads FQNEAQ. The CDR3 sequence is 20 residues long.

The rearrangement uses TRBV4-2 and TRBJ2-1, with 9 bases fitting TRBD2. This CDR3 has 16 residues. Germline V CDR1 and CDR2: LGHNA, YNFKEQ. V lost 5 bases and J lost 2; bases outside the gene matches: 7. CDR3 residues: CASSIIAGAAYNEQFF. The CDR3 DNA reads as TGTGCCAGCAGCATCATAGCGGGAGCCGCCTACAATGAGCAGTTCTTC.

This clonotype has at least ten counts. J is TRBJ2-7 and V is TRBV20-1; 7 nucleotides match TRBD2. The CDR3 loop spans 16 amino acids. The V gene end was trimmed by 6 bases and the J gene end by 2 bases; junction bases not matched to a gene: 16. Germline V gives CDR1 DFQATT, CDR2 SNEGSKA (reference sequence). In nucleotides, the CDR3 is TGCAGTGCGCCTCATCTAGCGGAGAGTTTCGCCTACGAGCAGTACTTC. It is translated as CSAPHLAESFAYEQYF.

V is TRBV29-1 and J is TRBJ1-2; 9 bases match TRBD1. This CDR3 contains 17 residues. Unmatched junction bases numbered 10, after V lost 1 base and J lost 1 base. Germline V gene sequence: CDR1 SQVTM, CDR2 ANQGSEA. The CDR3, as DNA: TGCAGCGTTGAAGGACTTTTCGGACAGGGGCATAACTATGGCTACACCTTC. Its translation: CSVEGLFGQGHNYGYTF.

The chain recombines TRBV5-1 with TRBJ2-1; D may be TRBD1 or TRBD2 (5 bases each). The CDR3 is 12 amino acids. The V end was cut by 0 bases, the J end by 15 bases, with 13 bases between. In germline, CDR1 is SGHRS, CDR2 YFSETQ. The DNA of the CDR3 is TGCGCCAGCAGCTTGGGGGGACGCATTCCGTTCTTC. This codes for CASSLGGRIPFF.